This entry describes one T cell receptor (beta chain). This table comes from immunoSEQ multiplex PCR, and its TCRdb copy is limited to in-frame clones, with some not included. The sample gives over 110,000 clones, approximately 88% of which show up once; under 5.5% is in the top ten. This record belongs to a study of blood T cell repertoires in COVID-19. Turning to the study itself: Sites across the United States, Italy and Spain contributed samples from acute and convalescent COVID-19. PBMCs, B-cell-depleted T cells, or T cells were the source of the cDNA or gDNA that made up the material.

This CDR3 contains 15 residues. V shed 5 bases, J shed 6 bases, and the junction held 8 bases outside the gene matches. The germline CDR1 and CDR2 sequences are SGHNT and YENEEA. This rearrangement joins TRBV11-3 to TRBJ2-7; the match to TRBD2 covers 12 bases. Sequenced sample: PBMCs or T cells enriched from blood (not recorded which). This TCR derives from a man between 40 and 49 years old with acute COVID-19. CDR3 DNA sequence: TGTGCCAGCAGCGCGTCGACTAGCGGGAGAAGCGAGCAGTACTTC. The encoded protein is CASSASTSGRSEQYF.